What follows are 18 T cell receptor beta chains derived from one specimen sequenced in a study of shared clonotypes between healthy human individuals. Naivety among CD8 cells was defined by CD45RO negativity and positive CCR7 selection, thereby excluding terminally differentiated effector memory CD45RA+ cells. Generated by immunoSEQ multiplex PCR, the TCRdb table keeps only in-frame clones and is missing some. There are around 1,900,000 clones in the sample; roughly 93% occur only once, and around 1.8% lies in the top ten. The sequencing sample was made of naive CD8+ T cells from PBMCs. The source is a young man in good health. Some clones in this sample may be carry-over from other donors' samples.

The chain recombines TRBV28 with TRBJ1-5; D unclear. CDR1 MDHEN and CDR2 SYDVKM come from the germline V gene. The ends were cut back, 7 bases at V and 4 bases at J, with 8 bases in the middle. CDR3 length equals 12 residues. CDR3 region: CASIDGNQPQHF. CDR3 bases: TGTGCCAGCATTGACGGAAATCAGCCCCAGCATTTT.

The gene calls are TRBV12-5 and TRBJ1-2, with D hard to call. Trimming stripped 1 base from V and 4 bases from J, with 10 bases between. Germline V gene data show CDR1 as LGHNT and CDR2 as FRNRAP. The CDR3 consists of 14 residues. CDR3 sequence: CASGLDVGSYGYTF. In nucleotides, the CDR3 is TGTGCTAGTGGTTTGGATGTAGGGAGCTATGGCTACACCTTC.

This chain uses TRBV7-9 with TRBJ2-1; possibly TRBD2 for D (6 bases). This CDR3 has 16 residues. Trimming took 5 bases from V and 5 from J, leaving 19 bases between them. Germline CDR1 SEHNR, CDR2 FQNEAQ (reference sequence). CDR3 nucleotide sequence: TGTGCCAGCAGCCCCGCGGTGGGCGGGACCAACAATGAGCAGTTCTTC. Its translation is CASSPAVGGTNNEQFF.

This clone occurred once. The J gene is TRBJ1-4, the V gene TRBV4-1; no reliable D call. The V and J ends lost 1 base and 5 bases respectively, with 11 bases between them. CDR3 size: 15 residues. CDR1 and CDR2 from the germline V gene are MGHRA and YSYEKL. The CDR3 is CASSQVGLRNEKLFF. DNA of the CDR3: TGCGCCAGCAGCCAAGTGGGGTTACGAAATGAAAAACTGTTTTTT.

The chain has TRBV27 and TRBJ2-3; no clear D gene. Germline lookup yields CDR1 MNHEY and CDR2 SMNVEV (reference sequence). CDR3 length equals 14 residues. V lost 6 bases to trimming and J lost 1 base, with 11 bases between them. The CDR3 DNA reads TGTGCCAGCAGACCCGGAGCAGGCACAGATACGCAGTATTTT. This codes for CASRPGAGTDTQYF.

The J gene is TRBJ2-1, the V gene TRBV2; D is perhaps TRBD2 (5 bases). Germline CDR1 SNHLY, CDR2 FYNNEI. The CDR3 has 15 amino acids. The V end lost 2 bases, the J end lost 1 base, and 9 bases lay between the germline ends. The CDR3 nucleotides read TGTGCCAGCAGTGAACGCGGGTTTTCCTACAATGAGCAGTTCTTC. Protein: CASSERGFSYNEQFF.

With respect to this clone: The same CDR3 arises from other DNA sequences in this sample as well. The chain couples TRBV9 to TRBJ2-7; maybe TRBD1 (6 bases). V gave up 3 bases and J gave up 3 bases, with 10 bases separating them. Germline V gene data show CDR1 as SGDLS and CDR2 as YYNGEE. The CDR3 is 13 residues long. The CDR3 coding sequence is TGTGCCAGCAGCGGAGGGGGTGGCTACGAGCAGTACTTC. Its translation is CASSGGGGYEQYF. Filled out from reference TRBV9 and TRBJ2-7, the complete variable domain reads DSGVTQTPKHLITATGQRVTLRCSPRSGDLSVYWYQQSLDQGLQFLIQYYNGEERAKGNILERFSAQQFPDLHSELNLSSLELGDSALYFCASSGGGGYEQYFGPGTRLTVT.

The chain carries TRBV10-2 and TRBJ2-1; D possibly corresponds to TRBD2 (5 bases). Between the trimmed V and J ends, which lost 8 bases and 5 bases, there was a span of 16 bases. The germline CDR1 and CDR2 sequences are WSHSY and SAAADI. The CDR3 runs to 14 residues. CDR3 DNA sequence: TGCGCCAGCGCCGGGATTACAAAAAACAATGAGCAGTTCTTC. Translated, it gives CASAGITKNNEQFF.

This sequence joins TRBV15 and TRBJ2-2; the D gene is possibly TRBD1 (6 bases). Trimming stripped 1 base from V and 10 bases from J, with 16 bases between. This CDR3 has 15 amino acids. The germline V gene encodes CDR1 LNHNV and CDR2 YYDKDF (reference sequence). In DNA form, the CDR3 reads TGTGCCACCAGCAGAGCGCGGCAGGGGAGTGCGGAGCTGTTTTTT. Protein sequence: CATSRARQGSAELFF.

V is TRBV5-1 and J is TRBJ1-1, with 8 positions matching TRBD1. Unmatched junction bases numbered 12, after V lost 4 bases and J lost 1 base. CDR1 and CDR2 from the germline V gene are SGHRS and YFSETQ. CDR3 length equals 17 residues. CDR3: CASSTDFRQGQNTEAFF. CDR3 sequence (DNA): TGCGCCAGCAGCACAGATTTTCGACAGGGGCAGAACACTGAAGCTTTCTTT.

This clone occurred once. In the same sample, other DNA sequences code for this CDR3. CDR3 amino acids: CASSQGGFSYNEQFF. The CDR3 DNA follows: TGTGCCAGCAGCCAAGGAGGGTTCTCCTACAATGAGCAGTTCTTC. This chain links TRBV4-2 with TRBJ2-1, with D tentatively TRBD2 (5 bases). The CDR3 has 15 amino acids. Trimming removed 1 base from V and 0 bases from J, with 7 bases in between. CDR1 is LGHNA and CDR2 is YNFKEQ in the germline V gene.

The chain joins TRBV6-1 to TRBJ2-7; TRBD2 matches 7 bases. The CDR3 runs to 15 residues. Trimming at V came to 0 bases and at J to 4 bases, leaving 6 bases not matched to a gene. Germline V gene lookup returns CDR1 MNHNS and CDR2 SASEGT. The CDR3 region is CASSEASGKGYEQYF. DNA for the CDR3: TGTGCCAGCAGTGAAGCCAGCGGGAAGGGTTACGAGCAGTACTTC.

The chain uses TRBV19 and TRBJ1-4, with D uncertain. From germline, CDR1 is LNHDA and CDR2 SQIVND (reference sequence). V was cut by 3 bases and J by 8 bases, with 16 bases left in between. The CDR3 runs to 15 residues. CDR3 loop: CASSILGAAGEKLFF. CDR3 DNA: TGTGCCAGTAGTATCTTGGGTGCCGCGGGGGAAAAACTGTTTTTT.

The chain has TRBV28 and TRBJ1-4; no definite D call. Per germline, CDR1 MDHEN and CDR2 SYDVKM. Trimming removed 2 bases from V and 0 bases from J, with 16 bases in between. The CDR3 totals 18 residues. CDR3 in DNA: TGTGCCAGCAGTTTACGTGTCTTGCCGGACGCAACTAATGAAAAACTGTTTTTT. This gives the protein CASSLRVLPDATNEKLFF. Based on the CDR3 plus reference TRBV28 and TRBJ1-4, the full variable domain is DVKVTQSSRYLVKRTGEKVFLECVQDMDHENMFWYRQDPGLGLRLIYFSYDVKMKEKGDIPEGYSVSREKKERFSLILESASTNQTSMYLCASSLRVLPDATNEKLFFGSGTQLSVL.

V usage is TRBV6-1 and J usage is TRBJ1-5, with 7 bases identical to TRBD1. V lost 3 bases, J lost 0 bases, and 17 bases stayed unmatched. The CDR3 loop spans 20 amino acids. Germline V gene sequence: CDR1 MNHNS, CDR2 SASEGT. DNA for the CDR3: TGTGCCAGCAGTGAGCCGATCCGGGACAGCCTCCTTTATAGCAATCAGCCCCAGCATTTT. Protein sequence: CASSEPIRDSLLYSNQPQHF.

This clone appeared a few times. The chain's CDR3 is CASKRGSGGNTEAFF. CDR3 in DNA: TGTGCCAGCAAAAGAGGTTCCGGAGGGAACACTGAAGCTTTCTTT. The rearrangement joins TRBV2 to TRBJ1-1, with no clear D. Germline values: CDR1 SNHLY, CDR2 FYNNEI. The germline V and J ends were trimmed by 7 bases and 1 base, with 16 bases remaining between them. The CDR3 extends over 15 amino acids.

In its sample, this clone was seen a few times. The rearrangement joins TRBV30 to TRBJ1-1; no clear D. Trimming pared 0 bases from V and 5 bases from J, leaving 13 bases between. Germline V gene data show CDR1 as GTSNPN and CDR2 as SVGIG (reference sequence). The length of the CDR3 is 14 residues. The CDR3 nucleotides are TGTGCCTGGAGTGTACGAAGGTTCAGGACTGAAGCTTTCTTT. Its translation is CAWSVRRFRTEAFF.

The genes are TRBV11-2 and TRBJ2-7, with D tentatively TRBD2 (6 bases). The germline gives CDR1 SGHAT, CDR2 FQNNGV. V was shortened by 7 bases and J by 3 bases, with 13 bases between the two germline ends. The CDR3 totals 13 residues. CDR3 nucleotides: TGTGCCAGCACCTCTGGAGGGTACTACGAGCAGTACTTC. Residues: CASTSGGYYEQYF.